These 5 T cell receptor beta chains originate from one sample sequenced in a study of T cells in Graves' hyperthyroidism and ophthalmopathy (dated by TCRdb to about 2019). Library preparation was by multiplex PCR. Sequencing used an Illumina HiSeq 2000. The TCR beta CDR3 regions were amplified from the RNA transcripts. The TCR CDR3 was subjected to a first round of RT-PCR using the HTBI primer set and the Qiagen OneStep RT-PCR kit. Through fastp at Q25 and MiXCR, TCRdb rebuilt clones from the public reads, retaining in-frame beta chains. Rows matching on CDR3 protein sequence are summarized as one entry with the most common DNA and genes. Here the sample has about 480,000 distinct CDR3 sequences; approximately 15% occur a single time. The ten top clones hold roughly 17% of the sample. The sequenced sample was blood. These receptors all come from a woman aged 18 to 35 with Graves' hyperthyroidism.

The table lists this clonotype with a few counts. V and J are TRBV6-4 and TRBJ1-2; perhaps TRBD1 as D (5 bases). The V gene lost 3 bases and the J gene lost 6 bases, with 8 bases spanning the gap. CDR1 is MRHNA and CDR2 is SNTAGT in the germline V gene. This CDR3 region has 12 residues. This chain's CDR3 is CASSEGVHGYTF. For the CDR3, the DNA is TGTGCCAGCAGTGAAGGGGTGCATGGCTACACCTTC.

This clonotype has a count of ten or more. The V and J genes are TRBV5-1 and TRBJ1-5; D uncertain. The CDR3 contains 14 residues. V dropped 4 bases and J dropped 6 bases, with 14 bases sitting between them. The germline V gene encodes CDR1 SGHRS and CDR2 YFSETQ. The CDR3 DNA follows: TGCGCCAGCAGCCTAATCTACGGAGGTCAGCCCCAGCATTTT. This codes for CASSLIYGGQPQHF.

This clonotype was seen ten or more times. Here the CDR3 DNA reads TGTGCCAGCAGTCAGTTTTATCGCTACGAGCAGTACTTC. This encodes CASSQFYRYEQYF. V gene TRBV27 combines with J gene TRBJ2-7; D not resolved. The CDR3 is made up of 13 amino acids. The V gene lost 5 bases and the J gene lost 3 bases, with 11 bases spanning the gap. Germline loops: CDR1 MNHEY, CDR2 SMNVEV (reference sequence).

In this sample, this clonotype turned up many times. J is TRBJ1-1 and V is TRBV11-3; tentative D call: TRBD1 (5 bases). The germline V gene encodes CDR1 SGHNT and CDR2 YENEEA. Trimming shortened V by 4 bases and J by 8 bases, and 11 bases separated the two germline ends. The CDR3 has 12 residues. The CDR3 protein is CASSSTGTEAFF. The DNA of the CDR3 is TGTGCCAGCAGCTCCACAGGTACCGAAGCTTTCTTT.

This clonotype was detected ten times or more. The chain joins TRBV5-1 to TRBJ2-1; 10 bases fit TRBD2. Losses at the gene ends were 4 bases for V and 2 bases for J; bases not matched to a gene: 9. This CDR3 spans 17 amino acids. Germline CDR1 SGHRS, CDR2 YFSETQ. The CDR3 DNA reads TGCGCCAGCAGCCCGATACTAGCGGGACCCACCTACAATGAGCAGTTCTTC. Encoded protein: CASSPILAGPTYNEQFF.